The T cell receptor (beta chain) described here comes from a study of T cells in women clearing cervical HPV infection. Overall study findings and caveats: CIN3+ cases had significantly higher TCR richness than controls; evenness did not differ.

On this clone itself: The antigen remains undetermined. The CDR3 end lies 3 residues beyond the end of the read and is filled in from the germline J gene.

Unmatched junction bases numbered 2, after V lost 3 bases and J lost 0 bases. CDR1 SGHDT and CDR2 YYEEEE come from the germline V gene. This CDR3 contains 15 residues. TCR beta CDR3 amplified by multiplex PCR from approximately 1,300 ng genomic DNA. Here immunoSEQ multiplex PCR was the method, and the copy in TCRdb shows in-frame clones only, minus some. The sample has about 12,000 clones. The chain is built from TRBV5-6 and TRBJ1-5; 8 bases align to TRBD1. The sequence came from a woman between 18 and 70 years old with a cervical HPV16 infection that either progressed to CIN3+ or cleared (not recorded which). The sample taken for sequencing was blood buffy coat. The CDR3 is CASSYGQGSNQPQHF. CDR3 DNA (partial): TGTGCCAGCAGCTACGGACAGGGTAGCAATCAGCCC. The full variable domain, completed using reference TRBV5-6 and TRBJ1-5, is DAGVTQSPTHLIKTRGQQVTLRCSPKSGHDTVSWYQQALGQGPQFIFQYYEEEERQRGNFPDRFSGHQFPNYSSELNVNALLLGDSALYLCASSYGQGSNQPQHFGDGTRLSIL.